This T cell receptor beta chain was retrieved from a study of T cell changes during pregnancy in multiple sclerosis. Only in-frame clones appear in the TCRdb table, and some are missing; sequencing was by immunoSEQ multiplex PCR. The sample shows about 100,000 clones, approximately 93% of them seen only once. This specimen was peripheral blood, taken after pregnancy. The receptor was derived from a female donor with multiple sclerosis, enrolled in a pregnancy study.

The CDR3 protein is CASSLLAGEGNEQYF. The CDR3 DNA follows: TGTGCCAGCAGCCTATTAGCGGGAGAAGGGAACGAGCAGTACTTC. The rearrangement links TRBV7-6 to TRBJ2-7, with 9 nucleotides matching TRBD2. Germline V gene data show CDR1 as SGHVS and CDR2 as FNYEAQ. This CDR3 contains 15 residues. V shed 5 bases and J 5 bases; nucleotides not matched to a gene: 10.